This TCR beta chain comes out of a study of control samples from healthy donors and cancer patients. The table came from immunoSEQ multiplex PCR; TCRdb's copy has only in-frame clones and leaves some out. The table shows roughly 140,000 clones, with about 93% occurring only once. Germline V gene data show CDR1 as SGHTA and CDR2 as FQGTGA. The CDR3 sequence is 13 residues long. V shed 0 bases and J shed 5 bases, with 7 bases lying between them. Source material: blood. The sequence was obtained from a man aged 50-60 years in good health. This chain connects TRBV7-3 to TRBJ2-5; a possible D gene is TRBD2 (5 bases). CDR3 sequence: CASSLTREETQYF. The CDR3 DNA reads TGTGCCAGCAGCTTAACTAGGGAGGAGACCCAGTACTTC. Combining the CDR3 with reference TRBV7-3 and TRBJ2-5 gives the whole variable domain GAGVSQTPSNKVTEKGKYVELRCDPISGHTALYWYRQSLGQGPEFLIYFQGTGAADDSGLPNDRFFAVRPEGSVSTLKIQRTERGDSAVYLCASSLTREETQYFGPGTRLLVL.